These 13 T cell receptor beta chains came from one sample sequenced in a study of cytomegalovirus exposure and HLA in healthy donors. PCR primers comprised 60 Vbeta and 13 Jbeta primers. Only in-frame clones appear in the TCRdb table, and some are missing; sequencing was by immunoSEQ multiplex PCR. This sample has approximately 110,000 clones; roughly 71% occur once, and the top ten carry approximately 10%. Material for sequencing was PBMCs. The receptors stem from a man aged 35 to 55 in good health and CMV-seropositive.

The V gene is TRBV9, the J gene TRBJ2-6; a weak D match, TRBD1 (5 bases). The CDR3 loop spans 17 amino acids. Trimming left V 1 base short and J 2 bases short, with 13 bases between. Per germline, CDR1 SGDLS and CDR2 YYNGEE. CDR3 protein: CASSVSGNTAGANVLTF. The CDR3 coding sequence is TGTGCCAGCAGCGTATCAGGGAACACCGCTGGGGCCAACGTCCTGACTTTC. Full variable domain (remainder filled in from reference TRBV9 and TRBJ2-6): DSGVTQTPKHLITATGQRVTLRCSPRSGDLSVYWYQQSLDQGLQFLIQYYNGEERAKGNILERFSAQQFPDLHSELNLSSLELGDSALYFCASSVSGNTAGANVLTFGAGSRLTVL.

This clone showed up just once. This chain's CDR3 is CASSLSIGRGYNEQFF. CDR3 nucleotide sequence: TGTGCCAGCAGTTTATCGATCGGGAGGGGGTACAATGAGCAGTTCTTC. This chain connects TRBV27 to TRBJ2-1; TRBD2 aligns across 8 bases. From germline, CDR1 is MNHEY and CDR2 SMNVEV (reference sequence). The CDR3 extends over 16 amino acids. V lost 0 bases to trimming and J lost 4 bases; unmatched junction nucleotides: 5.

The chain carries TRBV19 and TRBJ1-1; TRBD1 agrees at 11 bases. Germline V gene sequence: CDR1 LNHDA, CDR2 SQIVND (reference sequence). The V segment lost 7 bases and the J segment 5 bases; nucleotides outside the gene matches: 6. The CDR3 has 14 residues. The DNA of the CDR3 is TGTGCCAGTATCCAGGACAGGGGGCTGACTGAAGCTTTCTTT. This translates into CASIQDRGLTEAFF.

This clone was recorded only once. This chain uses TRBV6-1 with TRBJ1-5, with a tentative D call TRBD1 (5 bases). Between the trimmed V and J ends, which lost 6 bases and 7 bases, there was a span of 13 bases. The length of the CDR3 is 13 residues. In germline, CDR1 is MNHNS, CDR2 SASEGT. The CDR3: CASRENNRQPQHF. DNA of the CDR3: TGTGCCAGCAGAGAGAATAACAGGCAGCCCCAGCATTTT.

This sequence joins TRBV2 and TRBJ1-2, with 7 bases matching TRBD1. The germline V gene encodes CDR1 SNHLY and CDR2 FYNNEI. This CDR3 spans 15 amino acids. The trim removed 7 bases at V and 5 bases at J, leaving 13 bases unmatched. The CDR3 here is CASILSEGRGYGYTF. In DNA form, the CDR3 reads TGTGCCAGCATTCTAAGCGAGGGCAGGGGGTATGGCTACACCTTC.

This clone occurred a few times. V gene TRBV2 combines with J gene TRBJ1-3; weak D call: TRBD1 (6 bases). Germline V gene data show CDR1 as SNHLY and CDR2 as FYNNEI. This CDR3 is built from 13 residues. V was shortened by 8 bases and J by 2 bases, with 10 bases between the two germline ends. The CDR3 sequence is CASLGGAGNTIYF. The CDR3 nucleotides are TGTGCCAGCCTAGGGGGGGCTGGAAACACCATATATTTT.

The CDR3 nucleotides are TGTGCCAGCAGTTACTCGTCCTGGCCCCACAATGAGCAGTTCTTC. Encoded protein: CASSYSSWPHNEQFF. The chain uses TRBV6-6 and TRBJ2-1; D remains ambiguous. The CDR3 sequence is 15 residues long. Germline values: CDR1 MNHNY, CDR2 SVGAGI (reference sequence). The V and J ends lost 0 bases and 5 bases respectively, with 11 bases between them.

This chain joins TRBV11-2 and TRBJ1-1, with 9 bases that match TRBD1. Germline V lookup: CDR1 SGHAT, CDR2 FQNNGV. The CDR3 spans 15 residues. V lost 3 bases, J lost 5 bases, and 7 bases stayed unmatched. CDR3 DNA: TGTGCCAGCAGCTTCGGACAGGGGAAAGTAACTGAAGCTTTCTTT. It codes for CASSFGQGKVTEAFF.

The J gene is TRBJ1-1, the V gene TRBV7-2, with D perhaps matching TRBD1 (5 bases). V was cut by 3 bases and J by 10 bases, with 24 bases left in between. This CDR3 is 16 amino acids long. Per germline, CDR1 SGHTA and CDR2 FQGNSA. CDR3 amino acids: CASSFERTNLGLPAFF. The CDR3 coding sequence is TGTGCCAGCAGCTTCGAACGTACAAACTTGGGACTCCCAGCTTTCTTT.

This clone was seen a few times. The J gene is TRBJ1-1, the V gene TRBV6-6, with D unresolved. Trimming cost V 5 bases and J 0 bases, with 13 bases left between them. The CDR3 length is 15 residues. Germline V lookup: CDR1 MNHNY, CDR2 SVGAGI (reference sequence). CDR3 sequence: CASSALQTMNTEAFF. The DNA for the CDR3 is TGTGCCAGCAGTGCCCTACAGACGATGAACACTGAAGCTTTCTTT.

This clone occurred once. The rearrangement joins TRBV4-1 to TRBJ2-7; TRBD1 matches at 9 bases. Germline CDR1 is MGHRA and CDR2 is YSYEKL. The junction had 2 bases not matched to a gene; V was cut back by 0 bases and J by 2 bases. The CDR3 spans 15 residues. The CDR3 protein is CASSQDGQGTYEQYV. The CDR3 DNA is TGCGCCAGCAGCCAAGATGGACAGGGGACCTACGAGCAGTACGTC.

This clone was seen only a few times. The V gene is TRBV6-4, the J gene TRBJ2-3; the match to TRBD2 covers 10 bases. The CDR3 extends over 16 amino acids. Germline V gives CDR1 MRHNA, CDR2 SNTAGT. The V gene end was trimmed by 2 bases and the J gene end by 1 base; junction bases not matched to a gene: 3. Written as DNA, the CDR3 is TGTGCCAGCAGTGACGTAGCGGGAGGTGGCACAGATACGCAGTATTTT. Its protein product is CASSDVAGGGTDTQYF.

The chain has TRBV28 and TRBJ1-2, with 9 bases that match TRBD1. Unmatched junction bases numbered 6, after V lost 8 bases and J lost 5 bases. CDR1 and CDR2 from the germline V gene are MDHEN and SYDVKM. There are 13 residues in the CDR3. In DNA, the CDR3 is TGTGCCAGCCGGGGGACAGGGCCATATGGCTACACCTTC. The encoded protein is CASRGTGPYGYTF.